These T cell receptor beta chains were read from a single sample in a study of blood T cell repertoires in COVID-19. Using immunoSEQ multiplex PCR, the repertoire was profiled, and TCRdb retains in-frame clones only, with some absent. The repertoire consists of approximately 200,000 clones, with 84% occurring once and the leading ten covering roughly 3%. The specimen sequenced was peripheral blood. The receptors come from a woman in her 30s who had recovered from COVID-19. Each CDR3 is given with its conserved first and last residue. A D gene is named only where the DNA matches it firmly. A clone size is listed for some rows: how often the clone was seen (once, few, many), or a class if it is expanded.

J gene: TRBJ2-7; V gene: TRBV7-8; clone size: once; D gene: TRBD1; CDR3 DNA: TGTGCCAGCAGCAGGGCACAGGGGAGCGACGAGCAGTACTTC; CDR3 protein: CASSRAQGSDEQYF
J gene: TRBJ2-3; V gene: TRBV6-5; clone size: NA; D gene: NA; CDR3 DNA: TGTGCCAGCAGGCTCCAGGGGGAGGGCACAGATACGCAGTATTTT; CDR3 protein: CASRLQGEGTDTQYF
J gene: TRBJ1-2; V gene: TRBV2; clone size: NA; D gene: TRBD1; CDR3 DNA: TGTGCCAGCAGTATCGACAGGGCGGATGGCTACACCTTC; CDR3 protein: CASSIDRADGYTF
J gene: TRBJ1-6; V gene: TRBV11-2; clone size: NA; D gene: NA; CDR3 DNA: TGTGCCAGCAGCTTGGTGGGGGGGTCAAATTCACCCCTCCACTTT; CDR3 protein: CASSLVGGSNSPLHF
J gene: TRBJ2-7; V gene: TRBV5-1; clone size: NA; D gene: NA; CDR3 DNA: TGCGCCAGCAGCGAAATGACTGGAGTCCCCTACGAGCAGTACTTC; CDR3 protein: CASSEMTGVPYEQYF
J gene: TRBJ2-3; V gene: TRBV10-3; clone size: NA; D gene: TRBD2; CDR3 DNA: TGTGCCATCAAAAGCGGGGGGGGAGATACGCAGTATTTT; CDR3 protein: CAIKSGGGDTQYF
J gene: TRBJ1-2; V gene: TRBV7-2; clone size: NA; D gene: NA; CDR3 DNA: TGTGCCAGCAGCAGTATTACAGGCCCCTATGGCTACACCTTC; CDR3 protein: CASSSITGPYGYTF
J gene: TRBJ1-5; V gene: TRBV7-2; clone size: NA; D gene: NA; CDR3 DNA: TGTGCCAGCAGCTTATGGGGAGTCGACAATCAGCCCCAGCATTTT; CDR3 protein: CASSLWGVDNQPQHF
J gene: TRBJ2-3; V gene: TRBV6-1; clone size: NA; D gene: TRBD2; CDR3 DNA: TGTGCCAGCAGTGCTTTGGTGACCGGGAGGGCCGCAGATACGCAGTATTTT; CDR3 protein: CASSALVTGRAADTQYF
J gene: TRBJ2-7; V gene: TRBV11-2; clone size: few; D gene: TRBD1; CDR3 DNA: TGTGCCAGCAGCTTAGATGGGACAGGGGGCTACGAGCAGTACTTC; CDR3 protein: CASSLDGTGGYEQYF
J gene: TRBJ2-3; V gene: TRBV7-9; clone size: NA; D gene: TRBD2; CDR3 DNA: TGTGCCAGCATTCCCCCGTGGGCTAGCGGGGAAGACGGAACAGATACGCAGTATTTT; CDR3 protein: CASIPPWASGEDGTDTQYF
J gene: TRBJ2-7; V gene: TRBV7-9; clone size: NA; D gene: NA; CDR3 DNA: TGTGCCATACGAACACAATACGAGCAGTACTTC; CDR3 protein: CAIRTQYEQYF